What follows describes a single T cell receptor (beta chain). Each TRB amplification used roughly 220-550 ng of genomic DNA from blood. The source of the sample is a study of T and B cells in COVID-19 patients. About the research overall: COVID-19 patients gave peripheral blood either during active infection or after recovery.

Multiplex PCR with BIOMED2 TRB-A/B primer pools amplified TRB rearrangements. TCRdb itself ran the multiplex PCR reads through MiXCR, one entry per CDR3 protein. The sample gives about 15,000 distinct CDR3 sequences, 25% to 30% of which show up once; about 1% is in the top ten. This clonotype was sampled from a human donor who had recovered from COVID-19. Sequenced sample: blood.

CDR3 DNA: TGCGCCAGCAGCCAAGAACCGGCGGGTTCATCCTACGAGCAGTACTTC. This sequence encodes CASSQEPAGSSYEQYF. The chain uses TRBV5-1 and TRBJ2-7; possibly TRBD2 for D (5 bases). The CDR3 contains 16 residues. Germline values: CDR1 SGHRS, CDR2 YFSETQ. V lost 4 bases to trimming and J lost 1 base, with 18 bases between them.